A selection of T cell receptor beta chains follows, all from one sample in a study of beta chain features in type 1 diabetes. The method was immunoSEQ multiplex PCR; TCRdb's version includes in-frame clones alone and lacks a portion of them. The data show nearly 250,000 clones, 12% to 15% seen once. The sample taken for sequencing was naive CD4+ T cells from blood. These receptors originate from a woman between 35 and 50 years old in good health. CDR3s include the opening cysteine and the closing phenylalanine or tryptophan. Fields, in order: clone size, CDR3 length, J gene, D gene, V gene, CDR3 protein, CDR3 DNA. A D gene is named only where the DNA matches it firmly. Clone size is stated in some rows and not others, as once, few, many or a class when expanded.

NA,16,TRBJ2-3,TRBD2,TRBV18,CASSPITSGATDTQYF,TGTGCCAGCTCACCAATAACTAGCGGGGCCACAGATACGCAGTATTTT
NA,13,TRBJ2-5,TRBD2,TRBV6-5,CASSWRGGETQYF,TGTGCCAGCAGTTGGCGCGGGGGAGAGACCCAGTACTTC
few,13,TRBJ2-7,TRBD2,TRBV25-1,CASGTPGLGSLYF,TGTGCCAGCGGGACTCCGGGACTAGGGTCTCTTTACTTC
few,9,TRBJ2-7,TRBD1,TRBV7-9,CASGDRGGF,TGTGCCAGCGGGGACAGGGGAGGCTTC
NA,14,TRBJ1-1,NA,TRBV9,CASSVVTGRTEAFF,TGTGCCAGCAGCGTAGTTACAGGGCGAACTGAAGCTTTCTTT
many,16,TRBJ2-7,TRBD2,TRBV18,CASSPLGTSGIHEQYF,TGTGCCAGCTCACCGCTGGGGACTAGCGGTATCCACGAGCAGTACTTC
few,16,TRBJ1-2,NA,TRBV6-6,CASSPSGGGSNYGYTF,TGTGCCAGCAGCCCCAGCGGCGGGGGATCGAACTATGGCTACACCTTC
NA,17,TRBJ2-7,TRBD1,TRBV19,CASSMVPNGQVTYEQYF,TGTGCCAGTAGTATGGTCCCCAACGGACAGGTTACCTACGAGCAGTACTTC
few,17,TRBJ2-7,TRBD1,TRBV11-2,CASSLVPKGQGWYEQYF,TGTGCCAGCAGCTTAGTTCCCAAGGGACAGGGGTGGTACGAGCAGTACTTC
NA,13,TRBJ2-7,NA,TRBV9,CASSVALSYEQYF,TGTGCCAGCAGCGTAGCTCTGTCCTACGAGCAGTACTTC
NA,13,TRBJ1-2,TRBD1,TRBV10-3,CAITGGQADGYTF,TGTGCCATCACGGGGGGACAGGCCGATGGCTACACCTTC
NA,18,TRBJ2-5,TRBD1,TRBV9,CASSTQPRTGGKVETQYF,TGTGCCAGCAGCACCCAACCCCGGACAGGGGGCAAGGTAGAGACCCAGTACTTC
NA,14,TRBJ1-2,TRBD1,TRBV7-9,CASIETGGFYGYTF,TGTGCCAGCATCGAGACAGGGGGATTCTATGGCTACACCTTC
few,18,TRBJ1-6,TRBD1,TRBV18,CASSGTGGTTSYNSPLHF,TGTGCCAGCTCCGGGACAGGAGGGACGACGTCCTATAATTCACCCCTCCACTTT
NA,14,TRBJ2-1,TRBD2,TRBV7-2,CASSPTGTSGGSFF,TGTGCCAGCAGCCCAACCGGGACTAGCGGGGGCAGCTTCTTC
few,12,TRBJ1-1,NA,TRBV5-1,CASSLGQGRAFF,TGCGCCAGCAGCTTGGGGCAGGGTAGAGCTTTCTTT
few,14,TRBJ2-7,NA,TRBV5-1,CASSMGLLSYEQYF,TGCGCCAGCAGCATGGGACTTCTATCCTACGAGCAGTACTTC
NA,12,TRBJ2-3,NA,TRBV5-1,CASSLPTDTQYF,TGCGCCAGCAGCCTTCCTACAGATACGCAGTATTTT
NA,14,TRBJ2-1,TRBD2,TRBV5-4,CASSPGGDHNEQFF,TGTGCCAGCAGCCCGGGGGGGGACCACAATGAGCAGTTCTTC
NA,15,TRBJ1-5,TRBD1,TRBV4-1,CASSHGQGAVGPQHF,TGCGCCAGCAGCCACGGACAGGGGGCGGTTGGGCCCCAGCATTTT
NA,14,TRBJ1-2,TRBD1,TRBV7-9,CASSLGGQNYGYTF,TGTGCCAGCAGCTTAGGGGGACAGAACTATGGCTACACCTTC
few,11,TRBJ2-5,NA,TRBV19,CASSLGETQYF,TGTGCCAGTAGTCTCGGAGAGACCCAGTACTTC
NA,17,TRBJ2-5,NA,TRBV9,CASSAKPQTGGGETQYF,TGTGCCAGCAGCGCCAAACCGCAAACAGGGGGGGGAGAGACCCAGTACTTC
few,14,TRBJ2-7,TRBD1,TRBV5-1,CASSFNRGQYEQYF,TGCGCCAGCAGCTTCAACAGGGGGCAATACGAGCAGTACTTC
many,14,TRBJ2-7,NA,TRBV4-3,CASSQRQSSYEQYF,TGCGCCAGCAGCCAACGACAGAGCTCCTACGAGCAGTACTTC
NA,14,TRBJ2-7,NA,TRBV19,CASSASLPSYEQYF,TGTGCCAGTAGTGCGTCTCTACCGTCCTACGAGCAGTACTTC
NA,15,TRBJ2-7,NA,TRBV9,CASSVTDGGSYEQYF,TGTGCCAGCAGCGTCACCGACGGCGGCTCCTACGAGCAGTACTTC
NA,14,TRBJ1-5,NA,TRBV25-1,CASSSPGEGQPQHF,TGTGCCAGCAGTTCCCCAGGGGAGGGTCAGCCCCAGCATTTT
NA,12,TRBJ1-2,NA,TRBV19,CASSISQGGYTF,TGTGCCAGTAGTATCAGTCAGGGAGGCTACACCTTC
few,14,TRBJ2-3,NA,TRBV27,CASSLAGSTDTQYF,TGTGCCAGCAGTTTAGCCGGTAGCACAGATACGCAGTATTTT
NA,14,TRBJ2-1,TRBD1,TRBV11-3,CASSFGTVYNEQFF,TGTGCCAGCAGCTTTGGGACAGTTTACAATGAGCAGTTCTTC
NA,17,TRBJ1-2,TRBD1,TRBV5-1,CASSHGTGRSIDYGYTF,TGCGCCAGCAGTCATGGGACAGGGAGGAGTATCGACTATGGCTACACCTTC